Detailed here is one T cell receptor (beta chain). What it binds is unknown. These data originate in a study of T-cell memory formation after mild COVID-19. Looking at the study overall: There were largely donor-specific TCR clusters.

The CDR3 is 15 residues long. V lost 0 bases and J 8 bases, leaving 11 bases between the germline ends. Germline CDR1 SGHTA, CDR2 FQGNSA. Findings of the study overall: Pre-infection memory harbored some responding clones, suggesting cross-reactive memory joined.

TCRdb re-called the 5' RACE reads through MiXCR, storing one row per CDR3 protein. Of about 390,000 distinct CDR3 sequences listed, approximately 15% are singletons. This clonotype was sampled from a man younger than 35 who had mild COVID-19 (a few samples of this study predate the infection). Cell type and time point are not known. Sequencing was performed on PBMCs or a T cell subset sorted from them (not recorded which). The chain combines TRBV7-2 with TRBJ1-6; perhaps TRBD1 as D (5 bases). The CDR3 loop reads CASSLARAGDSPLHF. The CDR3 DNA sequence: TGTGCCAGCAGCTTAGCGAGGGCGGGGGATTCACCCCTCCACTTT.